The present entry profiles one T cell receptor beta chain with its context. This sample was included in a study of regulatory T cells in long-lasting Graves disease. Trimming took 0 bases from V and 4 from J, leaving 4 bases between them. This CDR3 comprises 13 residues. The germline CDR1 and CDR2 sequences are SGDLS and YYNGEE. The time point was: newly diagnosed GD, antithyroid drugs for less than 3 months. The TCR library was made from RNA that had been extracted from PBMCs in TRIzol. TCR beta libraries were built with iRepertoire HTBI primers and Arm-PCR of CDR3 regions. TCRdb re-called the multiplex PCR reads with MiXCR, one entry per CDR3 protein. This table has about 420,000 distinct CDR3 sequences, over 15% appearing once. These sequences were also reported in another study, on T cells in Graves' hyperthyroidism and ophthalmopathy.

The rearrangement uses TRBV9 and TRBJ2-2; D is ambiguous. The receptor was isolated from a woman between 18 and 29 years old with Graves disease. The sample here was peripheral blood mononuclear cells (PBMCs), taken at new diagnosis, from a patient treated with antithyroid drugs. The DNA of the CDR3 is TGTGCCAGCAGCGTAGATCTCACCGGGGAGCTGTTTTTT. Translation gives CASSVDLTGELFF.